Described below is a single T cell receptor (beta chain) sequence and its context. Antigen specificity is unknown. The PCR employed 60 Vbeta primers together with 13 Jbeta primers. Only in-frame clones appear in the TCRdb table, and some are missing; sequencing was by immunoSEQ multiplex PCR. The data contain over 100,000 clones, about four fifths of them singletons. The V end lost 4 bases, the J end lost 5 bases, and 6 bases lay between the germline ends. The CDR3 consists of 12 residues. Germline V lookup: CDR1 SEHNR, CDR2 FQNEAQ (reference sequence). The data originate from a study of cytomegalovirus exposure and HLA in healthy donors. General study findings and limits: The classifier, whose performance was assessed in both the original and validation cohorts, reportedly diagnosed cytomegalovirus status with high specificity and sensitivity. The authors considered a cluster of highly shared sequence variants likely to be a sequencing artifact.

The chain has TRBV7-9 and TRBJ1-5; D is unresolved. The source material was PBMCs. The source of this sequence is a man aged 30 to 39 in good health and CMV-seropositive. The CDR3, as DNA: TGTGCCAGCAGCTCCCTAGATCAGCCCCAGCATTTT. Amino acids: CASSSLDQPQHF.